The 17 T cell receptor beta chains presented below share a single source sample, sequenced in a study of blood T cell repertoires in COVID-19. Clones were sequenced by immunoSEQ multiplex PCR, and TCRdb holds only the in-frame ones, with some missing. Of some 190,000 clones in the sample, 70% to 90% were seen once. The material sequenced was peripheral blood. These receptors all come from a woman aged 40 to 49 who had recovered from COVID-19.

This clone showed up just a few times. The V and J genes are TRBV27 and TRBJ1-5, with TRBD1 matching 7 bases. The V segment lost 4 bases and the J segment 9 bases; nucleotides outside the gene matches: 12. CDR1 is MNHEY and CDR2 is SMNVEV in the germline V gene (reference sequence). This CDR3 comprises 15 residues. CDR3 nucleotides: TGTGCCAGCAGTTCAGGACAGGCAAGATTAAGGCCCCAGCATTTT. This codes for CASSSGQARLRPQHF.

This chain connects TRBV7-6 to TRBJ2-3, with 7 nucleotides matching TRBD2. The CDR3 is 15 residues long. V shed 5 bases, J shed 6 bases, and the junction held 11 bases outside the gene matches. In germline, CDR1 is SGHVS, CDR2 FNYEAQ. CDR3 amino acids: CASSPPGLVGDTQYF. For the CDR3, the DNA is TGTGCCAGCAGCCCACCCGGACTAGTCGGGGATACGCAGTATTTT.

CDR3 amino acids: CASSPPAGGSTDTQYF. CDR3 nucleotide sequence: TGTGCCAGCAGCCCCCCGGCAGGTGGTAGCACAGATACGCAGTATTTT. The chain couples TRBV14 to TRBJ2-3, with D hard to call. The germline V gene encodes CDR1 SGHDN and CDR2 FVKESK. The CDR3 is 16 residues long. V shed 4 bases and J shed 0 bases, with 14 bases lying between them.

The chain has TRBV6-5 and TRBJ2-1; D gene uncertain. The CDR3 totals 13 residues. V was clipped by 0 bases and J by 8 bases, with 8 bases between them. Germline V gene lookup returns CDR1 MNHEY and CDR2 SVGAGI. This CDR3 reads CASSYSRQDEQFF. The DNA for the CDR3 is TGTGCCAGCAGTTACTCAAGGCAGGATGAGCAGTTCTTC.

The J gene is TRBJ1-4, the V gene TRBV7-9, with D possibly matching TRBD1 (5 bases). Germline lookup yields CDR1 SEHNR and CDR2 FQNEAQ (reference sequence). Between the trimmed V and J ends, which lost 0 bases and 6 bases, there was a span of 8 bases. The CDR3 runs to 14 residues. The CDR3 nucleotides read TGTGCCAGCAGCTTAGCCAGGGAGGATGAAAAACTGTTTTTT. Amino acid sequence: CASSLAREDEKLFF.

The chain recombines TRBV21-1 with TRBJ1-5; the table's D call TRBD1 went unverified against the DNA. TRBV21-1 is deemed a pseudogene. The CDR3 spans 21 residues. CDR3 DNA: TGTGCCAGCAGCAAAGCGCTTGGGGACAGGGGTCAGATATGGAGCAATCAGCCCCAGCATTTT. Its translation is CASSKALGDRGQIWSNQPQHF.

The CDR3 region is CASAWDSDYNEQFF. DNA for the CDR3: TGTGCCAGCGCTTGGGACAGTGACTACAATGAGCAGTTCTTC. This rearrangement joins TRBV28 to TRBJ2-1, with 7 bases fitting TRBD1. The CDR3 sequence is 14 residues long. In germline, CDR1 is MDHEN, CDR2 SYDVKM. The V and J ends lost 8 bases and 3 bases, in that order; junction bases with no gene match: 7.

The CDR3 here is CASSTKQGADTEAFF. The CDR3 DNA follows: TGTGCCAGTAGTACCAAACAGGGGGCAGATACTGAAGCTTTCTTT. This chain links TRBV19 with TRBJ1-1; 9 positions agree with TRBD1. Germline CDR1 is LNHDA and CDR2 is SQIVND (reference sequence). CDR3 size: 15 residues. V lost 4 bases and J lost 5; bases outside the gene matches: 8. Using reference TRBV19 and TRBJ1-1 for the parts outside the CDR3, the full variable domain is DGGITQSPKYLFRKEGQNVTLSCEQNLNHDAMYWYRQDPGQGLRLIYYSQIVNDFQKGDIAEGYSVSREKKESFPLTVTSAQKNPTAFYLCASSTKQGADTEAFFGQGTRLTVV.

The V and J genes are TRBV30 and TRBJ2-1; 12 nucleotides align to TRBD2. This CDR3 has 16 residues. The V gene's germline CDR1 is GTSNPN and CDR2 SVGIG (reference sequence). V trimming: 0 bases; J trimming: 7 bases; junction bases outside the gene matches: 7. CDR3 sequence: CAWSVSRTSGINEQFF. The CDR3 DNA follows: TGTGCCTGGAGTGTATCCCGGACTAGCGGGATAAATGAGCAGTTCTTC.

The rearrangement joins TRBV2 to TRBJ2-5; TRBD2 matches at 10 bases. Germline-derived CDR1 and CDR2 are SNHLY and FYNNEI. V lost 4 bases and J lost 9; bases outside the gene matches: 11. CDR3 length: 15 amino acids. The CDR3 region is CASSGSGRSQGAQYF. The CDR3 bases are TGTGCCAGCAGTGGTAGCGGGAGGTCCCAAGGGGCCCAGTACTTC.

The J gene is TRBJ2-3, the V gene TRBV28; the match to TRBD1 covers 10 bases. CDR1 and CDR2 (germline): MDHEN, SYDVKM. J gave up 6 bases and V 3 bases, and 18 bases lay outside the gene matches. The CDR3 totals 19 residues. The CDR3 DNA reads TGTGCCAGCAGTTTCCCCCAATTACCGAGGACAGGGGGTGAGGATACGCAGTATTTT. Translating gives CASSFPQLPRTGGEDTQYF.

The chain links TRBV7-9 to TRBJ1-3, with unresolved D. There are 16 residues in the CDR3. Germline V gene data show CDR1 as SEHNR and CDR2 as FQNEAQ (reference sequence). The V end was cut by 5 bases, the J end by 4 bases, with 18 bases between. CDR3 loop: CASSPTGSRRGNTIYF. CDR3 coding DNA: TGTGCCAGCAGCCCCACGGGGTCCCGACGGGGAAACACCATATATTTT.

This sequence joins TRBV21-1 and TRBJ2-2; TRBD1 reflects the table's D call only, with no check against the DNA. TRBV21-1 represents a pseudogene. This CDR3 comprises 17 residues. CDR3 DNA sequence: TGTGCCAGCAGCAAAGATGGAACCAGGACAGGGCCCGGGGAGCTGTTTTTT. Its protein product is CASSKDGTRTGPGELFF.

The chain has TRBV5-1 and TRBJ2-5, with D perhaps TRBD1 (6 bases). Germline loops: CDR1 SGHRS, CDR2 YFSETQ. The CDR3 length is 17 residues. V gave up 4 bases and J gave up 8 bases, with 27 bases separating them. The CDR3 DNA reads TGCGCCAGCAGCCCGCAAACCCCCAGAAGGGGGAAGAGAACCCAGTACTTC. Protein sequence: CASSPQTPRRGKRTQYF.

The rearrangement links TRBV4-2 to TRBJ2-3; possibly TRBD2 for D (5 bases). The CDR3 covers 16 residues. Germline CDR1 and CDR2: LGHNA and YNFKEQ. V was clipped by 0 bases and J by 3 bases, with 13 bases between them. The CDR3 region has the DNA TGTGCCAGCAGCCAAGAAGGCGCGGGTGGGACAGATACGCAGTATTTT. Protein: CASSQEGAGGTDTQYF.

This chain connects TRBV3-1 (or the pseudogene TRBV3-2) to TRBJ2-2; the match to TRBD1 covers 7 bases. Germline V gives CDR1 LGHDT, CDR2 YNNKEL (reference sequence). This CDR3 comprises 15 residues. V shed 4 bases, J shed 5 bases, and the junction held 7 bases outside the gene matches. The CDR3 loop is CASSPGQSGTGELFF. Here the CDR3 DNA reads TGTGCCAGCAGCCCGGGACAGTCGGGGACCGGGGAGCTGTTTTTT.

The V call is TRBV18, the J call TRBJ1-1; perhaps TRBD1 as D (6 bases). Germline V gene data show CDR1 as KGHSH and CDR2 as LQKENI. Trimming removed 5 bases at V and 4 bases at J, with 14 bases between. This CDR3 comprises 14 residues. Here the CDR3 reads CASSGNRVGTEAFF. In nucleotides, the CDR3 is TGTGCCAGCTCAGGAAACAGGGTGGGCACTGAAGCTTTCTTT.